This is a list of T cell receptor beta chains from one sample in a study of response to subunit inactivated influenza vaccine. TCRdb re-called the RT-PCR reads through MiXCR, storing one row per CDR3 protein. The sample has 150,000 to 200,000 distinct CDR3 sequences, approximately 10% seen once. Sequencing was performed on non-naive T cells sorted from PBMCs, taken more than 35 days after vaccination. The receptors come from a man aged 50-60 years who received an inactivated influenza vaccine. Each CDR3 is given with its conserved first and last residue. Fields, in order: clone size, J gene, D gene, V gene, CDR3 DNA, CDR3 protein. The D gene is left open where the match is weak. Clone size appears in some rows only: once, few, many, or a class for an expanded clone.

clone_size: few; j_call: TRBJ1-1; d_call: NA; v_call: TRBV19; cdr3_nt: TGTGCCAGTAGCAAGGGAATGGAAACTGAAGCTTTCTTT; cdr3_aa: CASSKGMETEAFF
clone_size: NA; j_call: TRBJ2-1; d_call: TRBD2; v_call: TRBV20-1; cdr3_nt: TGCAGTGCTAGGAGGGGCGGGGGGGCTTACAATGAGCAGTTCTTC; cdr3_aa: CSARRGGGAYNEQFF
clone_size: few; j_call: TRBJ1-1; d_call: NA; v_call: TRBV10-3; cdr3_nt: TGTGCCATCAGGGGGAACTATCAGACTGAAGCTTTCTTT; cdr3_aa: CAIRGNYQTEAFF
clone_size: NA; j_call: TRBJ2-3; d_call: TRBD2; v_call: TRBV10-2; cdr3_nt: TGCGCCAGCAGTGCAGCGGGAGGGCAAAATACGCAGTATTTT; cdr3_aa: CASSAAGGQNTQYF
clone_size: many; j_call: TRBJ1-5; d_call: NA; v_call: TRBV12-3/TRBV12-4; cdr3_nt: TGTGCCAGCAGTTTACGAGGGTACGGCAATCAGCCCCAGCATTTT; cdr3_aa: CASSLRGYGNQPQHF
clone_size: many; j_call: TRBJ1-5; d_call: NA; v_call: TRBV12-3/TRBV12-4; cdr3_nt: TGTGCCAGCAGTTTTGGACAGCTAAATCAGCCCCAGCATTTT; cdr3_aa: CASSFGQLNQPQHF
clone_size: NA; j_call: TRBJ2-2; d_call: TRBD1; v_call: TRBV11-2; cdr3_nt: TGTGCCAGCAGCTGGGACGCCTGGACAGGGCGCCGGGAGCTGTTTTTT; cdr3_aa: CASSWDAWTGRRELFF
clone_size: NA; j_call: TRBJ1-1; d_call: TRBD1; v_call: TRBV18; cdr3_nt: TGTGCCAGCTCACACCCGGGACAGGGGAACACTGAAGCTTTCTTT; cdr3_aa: CASSHPGQGNTEAFF
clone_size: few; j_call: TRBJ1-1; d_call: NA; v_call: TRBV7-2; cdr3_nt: TGTGCCAGCAGCGTCATGAACACTGAAGCTTTCTTT; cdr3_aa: CASSVMNTEAFF
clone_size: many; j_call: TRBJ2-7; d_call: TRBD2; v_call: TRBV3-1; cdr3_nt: TGTGCCAGCAGCCGGGATTGGGGGGCTAGCGGGGGCTACGAGCAGTACTTC; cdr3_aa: CASSRDWGASGGYEQYF
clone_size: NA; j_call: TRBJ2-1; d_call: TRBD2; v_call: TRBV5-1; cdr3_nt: TGCGCCAGCAGCCCCAGGGCGGGAGCCGCTTACAATGAGCAGTTCTTC; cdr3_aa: CASSPRAGAAYNEQFF
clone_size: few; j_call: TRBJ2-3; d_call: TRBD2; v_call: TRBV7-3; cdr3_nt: TGTGCCAGCAGCTTAAAGGCGGGAGAACCAGATACGCAGTATTTT; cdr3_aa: CASSLKAGEPDTQYF
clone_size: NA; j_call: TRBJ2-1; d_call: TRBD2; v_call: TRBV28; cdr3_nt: TGTGCCAGCAGTTCCATACCATCTAGCGGGAGCTCCTACAATGAGCAGTTCTTC; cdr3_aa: CASSSIPSSGSSYNEQFF
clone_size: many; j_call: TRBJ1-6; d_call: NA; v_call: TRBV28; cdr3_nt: TGTGCCAGCAGTTCACTTTGGGCAGGAACCAATTCACCCCTCCACTTT; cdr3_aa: CASSSLWAGTNSPLHF
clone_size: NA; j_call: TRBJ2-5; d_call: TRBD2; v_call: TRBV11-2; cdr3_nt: TGTGCCAGCAGCTTAGAGGGGACTAGCGCAGAGACCCAGTACTTC; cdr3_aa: CASSLEGTSAETQYF
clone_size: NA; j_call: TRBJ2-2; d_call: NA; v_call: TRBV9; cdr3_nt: TGTGCCAGCAGCGTAGAGGGGACCGGGGAGCTGTTTTTT; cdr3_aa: CASSVEGTGELFF
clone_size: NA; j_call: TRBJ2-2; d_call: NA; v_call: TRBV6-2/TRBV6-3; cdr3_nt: TGTGCCAGCAGAAAGGCGGGCTTGCAGCTGTTTTTT; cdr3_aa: CASRKAGLQLFF
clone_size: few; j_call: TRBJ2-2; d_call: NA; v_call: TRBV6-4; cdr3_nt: TGTGCCAGCAGTGTGGAGGGCCTATCCGGGGAGCTGTTTTTT; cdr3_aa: CASSVEGLSGELFF
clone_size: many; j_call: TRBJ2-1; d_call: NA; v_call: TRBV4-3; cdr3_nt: TGCGCCAGCAGCCAAGTTCACGGGGAGGCGGATGAGCAGTTCTTC; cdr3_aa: CASSQVHGEADEQFF
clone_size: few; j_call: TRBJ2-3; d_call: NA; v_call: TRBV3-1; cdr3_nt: TGTGCCAGCAGCCATAGGGCTTCTATTAGCACAGATACGCAGTATTTT; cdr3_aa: CASSHRASISTDTQYF
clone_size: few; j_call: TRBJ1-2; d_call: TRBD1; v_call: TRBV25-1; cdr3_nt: TGTGCCAGCAGTGTTGGAGACAGGGGGCCTTATGGCTACACCTTC; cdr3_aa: CASSVGDRGPYGYTF
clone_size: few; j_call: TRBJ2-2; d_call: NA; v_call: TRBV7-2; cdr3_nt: TGTGCCAGCAGCGGTACAGGGCAGGCGGGCACCGGGGAGCTGTTTTTT; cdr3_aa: CASSGTGQAGTGELFF
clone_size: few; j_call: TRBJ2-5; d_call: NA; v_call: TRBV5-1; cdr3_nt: TGCGCCAGCAGCTTGGTTGGCAGAACTCAAGAGACCCAGTACTTC; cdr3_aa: CASSLVGRTQETQYF
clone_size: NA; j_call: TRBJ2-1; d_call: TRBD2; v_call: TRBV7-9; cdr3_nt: TGTGCCAGCAGCTCAGCGGGAGGGTACTACAATGAGCAGTTCTTC; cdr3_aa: CASSSAGGYYNEQFF
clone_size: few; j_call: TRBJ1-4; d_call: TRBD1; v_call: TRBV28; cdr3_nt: TGTGCCAGCAGTACTGGGACAGTTAATGAAAAACTGTTTTTT; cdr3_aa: CASSTGTVNEKLFF
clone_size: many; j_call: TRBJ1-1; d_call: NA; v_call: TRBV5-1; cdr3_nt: TGCGCCAGCCGCGGCTCCCGGGGGGGGCTGAGTACTGAAGCTTTCTTT; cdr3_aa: CASRGSRGGLSTEAFF
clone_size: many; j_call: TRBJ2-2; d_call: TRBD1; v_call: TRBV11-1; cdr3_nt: TGTGCCAGCAGCTCTCGACAGGGGAACACCGGGGAGCTGTTTTTT; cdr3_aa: CASSSRQGNTGELFF
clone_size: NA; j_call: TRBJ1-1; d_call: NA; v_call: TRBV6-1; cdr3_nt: TGTGCCAGCAGCCGAACCAACCTGGGGAACACTGAAGCTTTCTTT; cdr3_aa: CASSRTNLGNTEAFF
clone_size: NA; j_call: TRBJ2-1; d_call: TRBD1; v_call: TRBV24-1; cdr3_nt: TGTGCCACCACCGCCGGGACAGGTGACAATGAGCAGTTCTTC; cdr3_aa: CATTAGTGDNEQFF
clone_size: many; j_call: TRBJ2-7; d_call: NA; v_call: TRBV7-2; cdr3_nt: TGTGCCAGCAGCTTACAGGGTTTCCGCGAGCAGTACTTC; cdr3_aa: CASSLQGFREQYF
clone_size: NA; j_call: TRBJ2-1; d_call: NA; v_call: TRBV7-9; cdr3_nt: TGTGCCAGCAGCTCTGGCAGGGAATCCTACAATGAGCAGTTCTTC; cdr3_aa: CASSSGRESYNEQFF
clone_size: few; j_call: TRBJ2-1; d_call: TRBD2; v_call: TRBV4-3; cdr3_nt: TGCGCCAGCAGCCGATCCATAGCGGGAGGTTCGCATGAGCAGTTCTTC; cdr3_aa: CASSRSIAGGSHEQFF
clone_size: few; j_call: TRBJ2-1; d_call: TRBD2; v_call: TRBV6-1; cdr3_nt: TGTGCCAGCAGTGAAGGCGGGGGGCAGTTCTTC; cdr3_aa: CASSEGGGQFF
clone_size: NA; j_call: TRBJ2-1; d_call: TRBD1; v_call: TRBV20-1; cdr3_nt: TGCAGTGCTAGAGCTTGGGACAGGGGGCTCGATGAGCAGTTCTTC; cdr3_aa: CSARAWDRGLDEQFF
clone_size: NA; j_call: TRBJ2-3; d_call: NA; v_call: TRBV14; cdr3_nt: TGTGCCAGCAGCCAAGACACGGTAACGCAGTATTTT; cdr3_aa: CASSQDTVTQYF
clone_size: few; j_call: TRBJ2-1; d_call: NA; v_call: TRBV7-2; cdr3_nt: TGTGCCAGCCGCAGGGTCGACAATGAGCAGTTCTTC; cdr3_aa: CASRRVDNEQFF
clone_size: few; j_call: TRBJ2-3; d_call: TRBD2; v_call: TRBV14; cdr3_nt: TGTGCCAGCAGCGACCGAGCGGGAGTGACAGATACGCAGTATTTT; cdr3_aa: CASSDRAGVTDTQYF
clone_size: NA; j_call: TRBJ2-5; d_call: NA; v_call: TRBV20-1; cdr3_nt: TGCAGTGCTGGGCGGCGAACAGGGAAAGAGACCCAGTACTTC; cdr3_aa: CSAGRRTGKETQYF
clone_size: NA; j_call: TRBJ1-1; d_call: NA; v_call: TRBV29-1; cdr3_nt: TGCAGCGTCTCACCCGGGTTGAACACTGAAGCTTTCTTT; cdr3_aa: CSVSPGLNTEAFF
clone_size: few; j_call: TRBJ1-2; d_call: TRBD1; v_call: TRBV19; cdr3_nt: TGTGCCAGTGGGACAGGGGATGGTGGCTACACCTTC; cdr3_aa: CASGTGDGGYTF
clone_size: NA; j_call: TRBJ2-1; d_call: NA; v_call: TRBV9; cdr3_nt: TGTGCCAGCAGCTCCAATGGGGGTGAGCAGTTCTTC; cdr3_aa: CASSSNGGEQFF
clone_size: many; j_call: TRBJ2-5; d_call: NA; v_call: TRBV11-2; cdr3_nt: TGTGCCAGCAGCTTAGATATAGCGCAAGAGACCCAGTACTTC; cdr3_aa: CASSLDIAQETQYF
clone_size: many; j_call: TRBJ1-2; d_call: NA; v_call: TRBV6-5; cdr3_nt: TGTGCCAGCAGTTACTCTCTCCGGTCCTATGGCTACACCTTC; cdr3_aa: CASSYSLRSYGYTF
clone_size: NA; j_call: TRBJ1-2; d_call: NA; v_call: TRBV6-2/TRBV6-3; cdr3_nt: TGTGCCAGCAGTTACGGTCCGGCTAACTATGGCTACACCTTC; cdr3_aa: CASSYGPANYGYTF
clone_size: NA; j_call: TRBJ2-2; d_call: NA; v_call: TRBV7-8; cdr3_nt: TGTGCCAGCAGCTTAACAGGGCTCACCGGGGAGCTGTTTTTT; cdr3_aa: CASSLTGLTGELFF
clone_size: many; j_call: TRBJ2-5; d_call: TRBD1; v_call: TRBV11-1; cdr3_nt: TGTGCCAGCAGCCCGGGACAGGGGCAAGAGACCCAGTACTTC; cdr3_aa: CASSPGQGQETQYF
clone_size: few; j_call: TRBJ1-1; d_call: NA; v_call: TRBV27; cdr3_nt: TGTGCCAGCAGTCAGGAAGCTTTCTTT; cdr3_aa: CASSQEAFF
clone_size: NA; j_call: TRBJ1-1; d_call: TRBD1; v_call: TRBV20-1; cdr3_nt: TGCAGTGCTAGAATGCCCGGGACAGTGAACACTGAAGCTTTCTTT; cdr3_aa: CSARMPGTVNTEAFF
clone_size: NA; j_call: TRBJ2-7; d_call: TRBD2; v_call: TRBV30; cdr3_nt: TGTGCCTGGAGAAAACTAGCGTGGGAGCAGTACTTC; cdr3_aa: CAWRKLAWEQYF
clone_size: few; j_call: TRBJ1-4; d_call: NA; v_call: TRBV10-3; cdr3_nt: TGTGCCACCTGGACGGGCACTAATGAAAAACTGTTTTTT; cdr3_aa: CATWTGTNEKLFF
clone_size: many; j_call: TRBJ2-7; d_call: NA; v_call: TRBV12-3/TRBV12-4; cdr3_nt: TGTGCCAGCACCCCCGGACGGACCTACGAGCAGTACTTC; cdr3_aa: CASTPGRTYEQYF
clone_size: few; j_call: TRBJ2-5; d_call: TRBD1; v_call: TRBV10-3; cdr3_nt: TGTGCCATCAGAAACGGGACAGGGGGAGCTTTGCGAGAGACCCAGTACTTC; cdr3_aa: CAIRNGTGGALRETQYF
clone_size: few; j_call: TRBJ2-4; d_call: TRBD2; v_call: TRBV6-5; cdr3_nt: TGTGCCAGCAGTTACTCTACTAGCGGGGGATTTAGCAAAAACATTCAGTACTTC; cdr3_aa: CASSYSTSGGFSKNIQYF